This T cell receptor (beta chain) was identified during a study of human T cells and chemical hapten exposure. The CDR3 is 15 residues long. CDR1 is MNHEY and CDR2 is SMNVEV in the germline V gene (reference sequence). Trimming took 6 bases from V and 5 from J; bases not matched to a gene: 10. The time point is: healthy volunteer bleed at 2 weeks. Total RNA was extracted from unfractionated whole blood. This clonotype was seen more than once but under ten times. Using its own MiXCR run on the RACE reads, TCRdb lists one record per CDR3 protein. The data hold about 130,000 distinct CDR3 sequences, with about 8.2% observed a single time.

This clonotype originated in a male donor in good health. Some clones in this sample may be carry-over from other donors' samples. Sequenced: whole blood. V and J are TRBV27 and TRBJ2-7; 10 bases match TRBD1. This CDR3 is CASSTRQGAFDEQYF. The CDR3 region has the DNA TGTGCCAGCAGCACTCGACAGGGGGCATTCGACGAGCAGTACTTC.